This T cell receptor beta chain appears in the sequencing data of a study of cytomegalovirus exposure and HLA in healthy donors. Study results and caveats: Common viral pathogens were later found to be apparently linked to several of the most significant clusters. The study recorded fewer than 200 TCR beta chains that were cytomegalovirus-associated.

Everyone who donated was a healthy bone marrow donor. PCR primers comprised 60 Vbeta and 13 Jbeta primers. Source study methods: The authors later counted 70 million to 80 million unique TCR beta chains, some 10 million of them shared. Here immunoSEQ multiplex PCR was the method, and the copy in TCRdb shows in-frame clones only, minus some. V, J and clone size are those of that table, while D and trimming were read from the DNA. The sample has about 65,000 clones. About this clone: The antigen remains undetermined.

The CDR3 consists of 15 residues. Germline V gene lookup returns CDR1 KGHSH and CDR2 LQKENI. The trim removed 6 bases at V and 1 base at J, leaving 4 bases unmatched. The sequence came from a boy between 5 and 17 years old in good health and CMV-seronegative. Material: PBMCs. The chain is built from TRBV18 and TRBJ1-1; 11 positions agree with TRBD1. In DNA, the CDR3 is TGTGCCAGCTCTCTGGACAGGGGGCGGAACACTGAAGCTTTCTTT. Amino acid sequence: CASSLDRGRNTEAFF.